Listed below are T cell receptor beta chains from one sample, sequenced in a study of T cell responses to AZD1222 COVID-19 vaccine. Sequenced by immunoSEQ multiplex PCR; TCRdb stores in-frame clones only, minus some. The sample has nearly 90,000 clones, roughly 90% seen once; the top ten hold roughly 5.8%. The specimen comprised peripheral blood, sampled on day 0 of AZD1222 vaccination. All receptors derive from an adult in good health. CDR3s include the opening cysteine and the closing phenylalanine or tryptophan. The D gene is left open where the match is weak. Part of the rows lack a size; the others show once, few, many or a class for expanded clones.

>TRBV5-1|TRBJ2-3|.|.
TGCGCCAGCAGCTATAACCCTACTGGGACAGATACGCAGTATTTT
CASSYNPTGTDTQYF
>TRBV27|TRBJ2-1|.|.
TGTGCCAGCAGTTTGGGGGGCAATGAGCAGTTCTTC
CASSLGGNEQFF
>TRBV7-9|TRBJ1-2|.|.
TGTGCCAGCAGCCCCGGGGTTGTGGGGGGCTACACCTTC
CASSPGVVGGYTF
>TRBV27|TRBJ1-2|.|once
TGTGCCAGCAGTTCCGGGACCTCAGCTAACTATGGCTACACCTTC
CASSSGTSANYGYTF
>TRBV29-1|TRBJ1-4|.|.
TGCAGCGTTGGGGACCCTAATGAAAAACTGTTTTTT
CSVGDPNEKLFF
>TRBV10-2|TRBJ2-5|TRBD1|.
TGCGCCAGCAGTGATTCACAGGGGTCGGCGGAGACCCAGTACTTC
CASSDSQGSAETQYF
>TRBV27|TRBJ1-3|.|.
TGTGCCAGCAGTCCCCGACAGAGCTCTGGAAACACCATATATTTT
CASSPRQSSGNTIYF
>TRBV24-1|TRBJ1-5|.|.
TGTGCCACCAGTGAGGGACTCCCGGGTCAGCCCCAGCATTTT
CATSEGLPGQPQHF
>TRBV4-3|TRBJ1-4|.|.
TGCGCCAGCAGCCAAGAGGGTAGACAGAGTGAAAAACTGTTTTTT
CASSQEGRQSEKLFF
>TRBV4-1|TRBJ1-4|.|once
TGCGCCAGCAGCCAAGGGACGGTTGCAACTAATGAAAAACTGTTTTTT
CASSQGTVATNEKLFF
>TRBV27|TRBJ2-5|.|.
TGTGCCAGCAGTTTACGGCAGCAAGAGACCCAGTACTTC
CASSLRQQETQYF
>TRBV18|TRBJ2-1|TRBD1|.
TGTGCCAGCTCACCCCGTGGGGACAGCTCCTACAATGAGCAGTTCTTC
CASSPRGDSSYNEQFF
>TRBV7-3|TRBJ2-3|TRBD2|.
TGTGCCAGCAGCCGGGGGACTAGCGGAGGCACAGATACGCAGTATTTT
CASSRGTSGGTDTQYF
>TRBV4-1|TRBJ2-5|TRBD1|.
TGCGCCAGCAGCTCGTCAGGGGGACAAGAGACCCAGTACTTC
CASSSSGGQETQYF
>TRBV18|TRBJ2-2|TRBD2|.
TGTGCCAGCTCACCAGCGGGGACTAGCAGCACCGGGGAGCTGTTTTTT
CASSPAGTSSTGELFF
>TRBV9|TRBJ1-5|.|.
TGTGCCAGCAGCGTAGGATCACAGGGAAGTCAGCCCCAGCATTTT
CASSVGSQGSQPQHF
>TRBV19|TRBJ1-1|.|once
TGTGCCAGTAGTATAGCGGCAAGGGGATGGAGCACTGAAGCTTTCTTT
CASSIAARGWSTEAFF
>TRBV28|TRBJ2-1|.|.
TGTGCCAGCAGTTCGACGATCCGAGGGCCGCAGTTCTTC
CASSSTIRGPQFF
>TRBV18|TRBJ2-5|TRBD2|.
TGTGCCAGCTCACCGGGGTACGGGAGGTCGGAGACCCAGTACTTC
CASSPGYGRSETQYF
>TRBV10-2|TRBJ2-7|TRBD2|once
TGCGCCGCCGGTGGGGCCCCTAGCGGGAGTCCCTCCTACGAGCAGTACTTC
CAAGGAPSGSPSYEQYF
>TRBV6-5|TRBJ1-2|.|once
TGTGCCAGCAGTTCCCTCGGTGGCTACACCTTC
CASSSLGGYTF
>TRBV5-6|TRBJ2-6|.|.
TGTGCCAGCAGGAATTGGGGACTCTCTGGGGCCAACGTCCTGACTTTC
CASRNWGLSGANVLTF
>TRBV5-8|TRBJ1-2|TRBD1|.
TGTGCCAGCAGCCCGCGGCGACAGGGTGGCTATGGCTACACCTTC
CASSPRRQGGYGYTF
>TRBV7-9|TRBJ2-6|.|.
TGTGCCAGCAGCTTCTCAGAATTTGGGGCCAACGTCCTGACTTTC
CASSFSEFGANVLTF
>TRBV11-3|TRBJ1-2|TRBD1|.
TGTGCCAGCAGCCTCGATGGGACAGGGGGCAGTAATCTCTATGGCTACACCTTC
CASSLDGTGGSNLYGYTF
>TRBV29-1|TRBJ1-1|.|.
TGCAGCGTTGAAGGACTCACTTACACTGAAGCTTTCTTT
CSVEGLTYTEAFF
>TRBV5-1|TRBJ2-1|.|.
TGCGCCAGCAGCTTGGGCGGGACAATCAATGAGCAGTTCTTC
CASSLGGTINEQFF
>TRBV12-3/TRBV12-4|TRBJ2-5|TRBD1|.
TGTGCCAGCAGGAGGACAGGTCCGGAGACCCAGTACTTC
CASRRTGPETQYF
>TRBV5-1|TRBJ2-1|TRBD1|.
TGCGCCAGCAGAGAGGGACAGGGTGCCTACAATGAGCAGTTCTTC
CASREGQGAYNEQFF
>TRBV2|TRBJ2-7|TRBD2|.
TGTGCCAGCAGCATGGGGGGGGTCCTCGAGCAGTACTTC
CASSMGGVLEQYF
>TRBV2|TRBJ2-5|TRBD2|.
TGTGCCAGCAGTGCAAGACTAGCGGGGGTACTACGGACCCAGTACTTC
CASSARLAGVLRTQYF
>TRBV2|TRBJ2-1|.|.
TGTGCCAGCAGTAGGGGCCGTACATACAATGAGCAGTTCTTC
CASSRGRTYNEQFF
>TRBV9|TRBJ2-2|TRBD1|.
TGTGCCAGCAGCGTAATGGCGGGACAGGGGGACACCGGGGAGCTGTTTTTT
CASSVMAGQGDTGELFF
>TRBV9|TRBJ2-5|TRBD2|.
TGTGCCAGCAGCGTGGGGACTAGCGGCGTCCAAGAGACCCAGTACTTC
CASSVGTSGVQETQYF
>TRBV19|TRBJ1-6|TRBD1|.
TGTGCCACCCACGCCGGGACAGCATATAATTCACCCCTCCACTTT
CATHAGTAYNSPLHF
>TRBV6-5|TRBJ2-3|TRBD2|.
TGTGCCAGCAGCATCCTAGCGGGAGCAGATACGCAGTATTTT
CASSILAGADTQYF
>TRBV10-3|TRBJ2-2|.|.
TGTGCCATCAGGAGGACAGAGTTATCGAACACCGGGGAGCTGTTTTTT
CAIRRTELSNTGELFF
>TRBV5-4|TRBJ1-1|.|.
TGTGCCAGCAGCTTGGGGGTGCGGGGGCCTGAAGCTTTCTTT
CASSLGVRGPEAFF
>TRBV5-8|TRBJ2-5|TRBD2|.
TGTGCCACCCCTGGGACTAGAGAAGAGACCCAGTACTTC
CATPGTREETQYF
>TRBV3-1/TRBV3-2|TRBJ2-1|TRBD2|.
TGTGCCAGCAGCCTAGCGGGGGACGTAGATGAGCAGTTCTTC
CASSLAGDVDEQFF
>TRBV6-1|TRBJ1-1|.|.
TGTGCCAGCAGTGAAGAAAGTCGGGGGTCTGAAGCTTTCTTT
CASSEESRGSEAFF
>TRBV9|TRBJ1-3|.|.
TGTGCCAGCAGCGTAGTAGATAGGGGTACTGGAAACACCATATATTTT
CASSVVDRGTGNTIYF